These 19 T cell receptor beta chains came from one sample sequenced in a study of blood T cell repertoires in COVID-19. Profiled with immunoSEQ multiplex PCR; TCRdb holds only in-frame clones, not every one. The sample yields about 50,000 clones, around 90% seen once. The sample consisted of peripheral blood. Source of these receptors: a human donor in a cohort sampled during active COVID-19.

The count of this clone is one. This chain links TRBV5-1 with TRBJ2-1; 9 bases are a match to TRBD2. The trim removed 5 bases at V and 4 bases at J, leaving 4 bases unmatched. The CDR3 consists of 14 residues. CDR1 is SGHRS, CDR2 YFSETQ, per germline. The CDR3 DNA reads TGCGCCAGCAGGGTGACTAGCGGTTACAATGAGCAGTTCTTC. This codes for CASRVTSGYNEQFF.

The J gene is TRBJ2-2, the V gene TRBV11-2, with 9 bases lining up with TRBD2. Germline V gene data show CDR1 as SGHAT and CDR2 as FQNNGV. The CDR3 loop spans 18 amino acids. V trimming: 2 bases; J trimming: 4 bases; junction bases outside the gene matches: 11. CDR3 region: CASSLRVAGEFGTGELFF. The CDR3 region has the DNA TGTGCCAGCAGCTTACGGGTAGCGGGGGAGTTCGGCACCGGGGAGCTGTTTTTT.

The chain employs TRBV5-6 and TRBJ1-3, with 7 bases matching TRBD1. There are 16 residues in the CDR3. The germline V gene encodes CDR1 SGHDT and CDR2 YYEEEE. V shed 1 base, J shed 0 bases, and the junction held 4 bases outside the gene matches. The DNA of the CDR3 is TGTGCCAGCAGCTTGTACGGGACAGTCTCTGGAAACACCATATATTTT. Its translation: CASSLYGTVSGNTIYF.

This chain connects TRBV11-2 to TRBJ2-7; 11 nucleotides agree with TRBD1. Trimming removed 0 bases from V and 2 bases from J; junction bases left unmatched: 9. CDR3 length: 18 amino acids. Germline lookup yields CDR1 SGHAT and CDR2 FQNNGV. For the CDR3, the DNA is TGTGCCAGCAGCTTAGACCTCGTCCCGGGACAGGGGGCCTACGAGCAGTACTTC. Translating gives CASSLDLVPGQGAYEQYF.

V and J are TRBV2 and TRBJ2-4; 8 bases are shared with TRBD2. Germline-derived CDR1 and CDR2 are SNHLY and FYNNEI. This CDR3 is built from 15 residues. The ends lost 4 bases at V and 8 bases at J; junction bases unmatched: 10. CDR3 residues: CASSVRTSLLYIQYF. The CDR3 nucleotides read TGTGCCAGCAGTGTCCGGACTAGCCTTCTGTACATTCAGTACTTC.

The rearrangement links TRBV19 to TRBJ2-1; TRBD2 matches at 8 bases. Germline V lookup: CDR1 LNHDA, CDR2 SQIVND (reference sequence). The CDR3 spans 15 residues. Trimming cost V 3 bases and J 4 bases; bases outside gene matches: 5. DNA for the CDR3: TGTGCCAGTAGTATCCTGAGCGGGAGTTACAATGAGCAGTTCTTC. This sequence encodes CASSILSGSYNEQFF.

This chain connects TRBV9 to TRBJ2-1; 8 nucleotides line up with TRBD2. Germline CDR1 and CDR2: SGDLS and YYNGEE. The CDR3 is 15 amino acids. With 0 bases clipped from V and 6 bases from J, the junction kept 5 bases outside the gene matches. This CDR3 reads CASSVESGGVNEQFF. The CDR3 DNA follows: TGTGCCAGCAGCGTAGAGAGCGGGGGTGTCAATGAGCAGTTCTTC.

A single count supports this clone. This CDR3 is missing its conserved last phenylalanine or tryptophan, likely due to a read error. Because the CDR3's place on the DNA is in doubt, the DNA is left out and the CDR3 is given as listed by TCRdb. V usage is TRBV11-2 and J usage is TRBJ2-7; TRBD2 reflects the table's D call only, with no check against the DNA. Inclusive of both ends, the CDR3 amounts to 13 amino acids. In germline, CDR1 is SGHAT, CDR2 FQNNGV. The CDR3 sequence: CASSFSLAGGLVP.

J is TRBJ2-1 and V is TRBV24-1, with 7 bases that match TRBD1. CDR1 KGHDR and CDR2 SFDVKD come from the germline V gene. With V trimmed by 4 bases and J by 8 bases, 4 bases remained unmatched. This CDR3 is 13 amino acids long. This CDR3 is CATSDPGTDEQFF. Here the CDR3 DNA reads TGTGCCACCAGTGACCCCGGGACAGATGAGCAGTTCTTC.

The CDR3 nucleotides read TGTGCCAGCAGCTTAGGGGTCGTGGGGACAGGGCAAGAGACCCAGTACTTC. Its translation is CASSLGVVGTGQETQYF. The rearrangement links TRBV7-3 to TRBJ2-5; 9 bases align to TRBD1. Germline CDR1 SGHTA, CDR2 FQGTGA. This CDR3 has 17 residues. V lost 2 bases to trimming and J lost 2 bases; unmatched junction nucleotides: 9.

The CDR3 region is CASSVTGGRTDTQYF. Here the CDR3 DNA reads TGTGCCAGCAGCGTGACAGGGGGCCGGACAGATACGCAGTATTTT. V and J are TRBV27 and TRBJ2-3, with 10 bases lining up with TRBD1. Trimming removed 6 bases from V and 3 bases from J; junction bases left unmatched: 6. CDR1 is MNHEY, CDR2 SMNVEV, per germline (reference sequence). CDR3 length: 15 amino acids.

The V call is TRBV4-1, the J call TRBJ2-2; TRBD2 matches at 12 bases. Germline V CDR1 and CDR2: MGHRA, YSYEKL. The CDR3 is 17 residues long. V lost 1 base and J lost 4; bases outside the gene matches: 4. DNA of the CDR3: TGCGCCAGCAGCCAAGGGACTAGCGGGGACCCCACCGGGGAGCTGTTTTTT. It encodes CASSQGTSGDPTGELFF.

The rearrangement uses TRBV7-8 and TRBJ1-2; 8 nucleotides agree with TRBD1. The CDR3 length is 17 residues. The V and J ends lost 4 bases and 2 bases, in that order; junction bases with no gene match: 12. In germline, CDR1 is SGHVS, CDR2 FQNEAQ. The CDR3 DNA reads as TGTGCCAGCAGCTCTTATCGGTCCAGGGGGCGGAACTATGGCTACACCTTC. This translates into CASSSYRSRGRNYGYTF.

The V gene is TRBV11-3, the J gene TRBJ1-3; unclear D gene. Trimming removed 1 base from V and 0 bases from J, with 7 bases in between. Germline CDR1 and CDR2: SGHNT and YENEEA. This CDR3 has 15 amino acids. The CDR3 loop reads CASSLGSSSGNTIYF. CDR3 bases: TGTGCCAGCAGCTTAGGGTCGAGCTCTGGAAACACCATATATTTT.

The CDR3 here is CASSSPGQGLGEQYF. DNA of the CDR3: TGTGCCAGCAGCTCCCCGGGACAGGGCTTGGGGGAGCAGTACTTC. V gene TRBV5-4 combines with J gene TRBJ2-7; 9 bases align to TRBD1. The J segment lost 7 bases and the V segment lost 3 bases, leaving 11 bases of the junction unmatched. The CDR3 length is 15 residues. From germline, CDR1 is SGHNT and CDR2 YYREEE (reference sequence).

The rearrangement uses TRBV7-3 and TRBJ2-2; no definite D call. Germline V gene data show CDR1 as SGHTA and CDR2 as FQGTGA. Trimming shortened V by 5 bases and J by 0 bases, and 16 bases separated the two germline ends. The length of the CDR3 is 17 residues. The CDR3 region is CASSLTWPPTNTGELFF. The CDR3 DNA is TGTGCCAGCAGCCTCACATGGCCGCCCACGAACACCGGGGAGCTGTTTTTT.

The chain combines TRBV5-4 with TRBJ1-1; no definite D call. V gave up 0 bases and J gave up 1 base, with 7 bases separating them. Germline lookup yields CDR1 SGHNT and CDR2 YYREEE (reference sequence). The CDR3 totals 14 residues. The DNA for the CDR3 is TGTGCCAGCAGCTTGGGAGGGTCGAACACTGAAGCTTTCTTT. Protein sequence: CASSLGGSNTEAFF.

This clone turned up a few times. The chain has TRBV7-6 and TRBJ2-7; 9 bases fit TRBD2. J was trimmed by 4 bases and V by 1 base; bases with no gene match: 5. The CDR3 covers 15 residues. Germline CDR1 and CDR2: SGHVS and FNYEAQ. The CDR3 region has the DNA TGTGCCAGCAGCTTAGAGGCGACTAGCGGTTACGAGCAGTACTTC. It codes for CASSLEATSGYEQYF.

This clone was observed a single time. CDR3 sequence: CASRSLAGPTDTQYF. CDR3 bases: TGTGCCAGCAGGTCTCTAGCGGGGCCCACAGATACGCAGTATTTT. The rearrangement joins TRBV5-4 to TRBJ2-3; 9 bases align to TRBD2. Germline lookup yields CDR1 SGHNT and CDR2 YYREEE (reference sequence). With 5 bases clipped from V and 2 bases from J, the junction kept 6 bases outside the gene matches. The CDR3 totals 15 residues. The full variable domain, rest sourced from reference TRBV5-4 and TRBJ2-3, is ETGVTQSPTHLIKTRGQQVTLRCSSQSGHNTVSWYQQALGQGPQFIFQYYREEENGRGNFPPRFSGLQFPNYSSELNVNALELDDSALYLCASRSLAGPTDTQYFGPGTRLTVL.